These 18 T cell receptor beta chains originate from one sample sequenced in a study of blood T cell repertoires in COVID-19. The repertoire was sequenced with immunoSEQ multiplex PCR; TCRdb's copy has only in-frame clones and lacks some. The repertoire holds roughly 150,000 clones, roughly 80% seen once, with about 3.4% in the top ten. The sequenced sample was PBMCs or T cells enriched from blood (not recorded which). These receptors all stem from a woman in her sixties or seventies who had recovered from COVID-19.

The chain recombines TRBV19 with TRBJ2-3, with D tentatively TRBD2 (7 bases). Looked up from germline, CDR1 is LNHDA and CDR2 is SQIVND (reference sequence). With 3 bases removed from V and 11 bases from J, the gap between germline ends came to 18 bases. This CDR3 is built from 14 residues. This CDR3 is CASSILGAGRGQYF. CDR3 in DNA: TGTGCCAGTAGTATCCTGGGGGCAGGGAGGGGGCAGTATTTT.

The gene calls are TRBV5-1 and TRBJ1-1; TRBD1 aligns across 9 bases. Germline assignment: CDR1 SGHRS and CDR2 YFSETQ. The junction had 4 bases not matched to a gene; V was cut back by 7 bases and J by 3 bases. The CDR3 is 13 residues long. CDR3 protein: CASSRTGDTEAFF. The CDR3 DNA sequence: TGCGCCAGCTCCAGGACAGGGGACACTGAAGCTTTCTTT.

On this clone: This specimen includes other DNA sequences encoding the same CDR3. The chain joins TRBV11-2 to TRBJ2-7; 8 bases match TRBD1. The CDR3 is 13 residues long. Germline loops: CDR1 SGHAT, CDR2 FQNNGV. The junction had 0 bases not matched to a gene; V was cut back by 3 bases and J by 2 bases. CDR3 sequence reads: CASSLDRAYEQYF. The CDR3, as DNA: TGTGCCAGCAGCTTGGACAGGGCCTACGAGCAGTACTTC. The full variable domain, in which reference TRBV11-2 and TRBJ2-7 provide the parts outside the CDR3, is EAGVAQSPRYKIIEKRQSVAFWCNPISGHATLYWYQQILGQGPKLLIQFQNNGVVDDSQLPKDRFSAERLKGVDSTLKIQPAKLEDSAVYLCASSLDRAYEQYFGPGTRLTVT.

The chain couples TRBV3-1 (or the pseudogene TRBV3-2) to TRBJ2-2; 8 bases are a match to TRBD2. With 4 bases clipped from V and 4 bases from J, the junction kept 5 bases outside the gene matches. Germline V gene lookup returns CDR1 LGHDT and CDR2 YNNKEL (reference sequence). This CDR3 comprises 15 residues. DNA of the CDR3: TGTGCCAGCAGCCCCAGCGGGGGCCTCACCGGGGAGCTGTTTTTT. This sequence encodes CASSPSGGLTGELFF.

This clone has more than one count but fewer than ten. J is TRBJ2-3 and V is TRBV7-3; 9 nucleotides agree with TRBD2. CDR3 length: 14 residues. Trimming removed 4 bases from V and 6 bases from J; junction bases left unmatched: 5. Germline-derived CDR1 and CDR2 are SGHTA and FQGTGA. The CDR3 nucleotides are TGTGCCAGCAGCTCTACGGGACTAGCTGATACGCAGTATTTT. Its protein product is CASSSTGLADTQYF.

V usage is TRBV6-1 and J usage is TRBJ1-1; perhaps TRBD1 as D (6 bases). With 5 bases removed from V and 6 bases from J, the gap between germline ends came to 16 bases. The CDR3 spans 14 residues. Germline CDR1 MNHNS, CDR2 SASEGT. The CDR3 DNA sequence: TGTGCCAGCAGTCGGCGAGGGGGGGAGTCTGAAGCTTTCTTT. Its translation is CASSRRGGESEAFF.

V is TRBV19 and J is TRBJ1-1; 8 bases align to TRBD1. This CDR3 spans 11 amino acids. CDR1 LNHDA and CDR2 SQIVND come from the germline V gene (reference sequence). V shed 6 bases, J shed 12 bases, and the junction held 6 bases outside the gene matches. The CDR3 DNA is TGTGCCAGTAGGACAGGACAGGGATCTTTCTTT. Translated, it gives CASRTGQGSFF.

This clone has only a few counts. The CDR3 sequence is CASSLGSTQFPSPLHF. The CDR3 nucleotides read TGTGCCAGCAGCTTAGGGAGTACCCAGTTCCCTTCACCCCTCCACTTT. The chain employs TRBV7-8 and TRBJ1-6, with D hard to call. V dropped 1 base and J dropped 9 bases, with 16 bases sitting between them. Looked up from germline, CDR1 is SGHVS and CDR2 is FQNEAQ. This CDR3 region has 16 residues.

The chain has TRBV4-1 and TRBJ1-2; D unclear. V lost 0 bases, J lost 13 bases, and 21 bases lay in between. The CDR3 totals 15 residues. CDR1 and CDR2 (germline): MGHRA, YSYEKL. The CDR3 DNA is TGCGCCAGCAGCCAAGATGTTATCTTAGCGGGTCGTAGCACCTTC. Residues: CASSQDVILAGRSTF.

This sequence joins TRBV30 and TRBJ2-7; D call uncertain. The ends were cut back, 0 bases at V and 1 base at J, with 10 bases in the middle. The CDR3 has 14 amino acids. Germline lookup yields CDR1 GTSNPN and CDR2 SVGIG (reference sequence). The CDR3 loop is CAWSVEAKSYEQYF. The CDR3 nucleotides are TGTGCCTGGAGTGTAGAAGCTAAATCCTACGAGCAGTACTTC.

The chain has TRBV29-1 and TRBJ1-2; D is possibly TRBD1 (5 bases). The V gene lost 6 bases and the J gene lost 6 bases, with 17 bases spanning the gap. This CDR3 has 13 amino acids. CDR1 is SQVTM, CDR2 ANQGSEA, per germline. The DNA for the CDR3 is TGCAGCGTGGGGCCAGTAGGGGCCGATGGCTACACCTTC. It codes for CSVGPVGADGYTF.

This sequence joins TRBV19 and TRBJ1-5, with D unclear. Trimming removed 3 bases from V and 7 bases from J, with 10 bases in between. The germline V gene encodes CDR1 LNHDA and CDR2 SQIVND (reference sequence). The CDR3 loop spans 13 amino acids. The CDR3 sequence: CASSMRERQPQHF. The CDR3 DNA sequence: TGTGCCAGTAGTATGAGGGAGCGACAGCCCCAGCATTTT.

This clone was observed many times. The rearrangement links TRBV5-1 to TRBJ1-5; D remains ambiguous. Germline CDR1 and CDR2: SGHRS and YFSETQ. This CDR3 region has 14 residues. Trimming removed 0 bases at V and 6 bases at J, with 10 bases between. CDR3 loop: CASSLDSTSQPQHF. The CDR3 nucleotides read TGCGCCAGCAGCTTGGACAGTACTAGTCAGCCCCAGCATTTT.

In DNA, the CDR3 is TGCAGCGTTGAATCAGGAAGTGGCTACACCTTC. Residues: CSVESGSGYTF. The chain links TRBV29-1 to TRBJ1-2; D is undetermined. The germline gives CDR1 SQVTM, CDR2 ANQGSEA. Trimming cost V 2 bases and J 7 bases, with 8 bases left between them. The CDR3 consists of 11 residues.

The V gene is TRBV5-1, the J gene TRBJ1-2, with TRBD1 matching over 7 bases. There are 14 residues in the CDR3. Unmatched junction bases numbered 6, after V lost 4 bases and J lost 3 bases. From germline, CDR1 is SGHRS and CDR2 YFSETQ. The DNA of the CDR3 is TGCGCCAGCAGCCCTACAGGGGTTGACTATGGCTACACCTTC. Residues: CASSPTGVDYGYTF.

This sequence joins TRBV6-5 and TRBJ1-2, with a possible D match to TRBD1 (6 bases). This CDR3 has 13 amino acids. Trimming stripped 10 bases from V and 5 bases from J, with 17 bases between. In germline, CDR1 is MNHEY, CDR2 SVGAGI. The CDR3 sequence is CATLPGGAYGYTF. The CDR3 DNA follows: TGTGCCACGCTCCCGGGGGGGGCGTATGGCTACACCTTC.

The rearrangement uses TRBV7-3 and TRBJ2-1, with 10 bases lining up with TRBD2. Trimming cost V 4 bases and J 6 bases; bases outside gene matches: 6. The CDR3 extends over 15 amino acids. Per germline, CDR1 SGHTA and CDR2 FQGTGA. The chain's CDR3 is CASSSLAGGINEQFF. The DNA of the CDR3 is TGTGCCAGCAGCTCCTTAGCGGGGGGAATCAATGAGCAGTTCTTC.

The genes are TRBV9 and TRBJ2-3, with 9 bases matching TRBD2. The CDR3 is made up of 14 amino acids. The V gene's germline CDR1 is SGDLS and CDR2 YYNGEE. The V segment lost 2 bases and the J segment 3 bases; nucleotides outside the gene matches: 1. CDR3 DNA: TGTGCCAGCAGCGTCCTAGCGGGGACAGATACGCAGTATTTT. It translates to CASSVLAGTDTQYF.